What follows are 9 T cell receptor beta chains derived from one specimen sequenced in a study of cytomegalovirus exposure and HLA in healthy donors. 13 Jbeta primers and 60 Vbeta primers were used for the PCR. Data came from immunoSEQ multiplex PCR; TCRdb stores just in-frame clones and leaves some out. The data contain about 43,000 clones, 51% of them singletons. Sequenced sample: PBMCs. These receptors originate from a man aged 60 to 75 in good health and CMV-seronegative.

Here the CDR3 reads CSVANSYGYTF. CDR3 sequence (DNA): TGCAGCGTCGCTAACAGTTATGGCTACACCTTC. The chain recombines TRBV29-1 with TRBJ1-2; D gene ambiguous. The germline V gene has CDR1 SQVTM and CDR2 ANQGSEA. The CDR3 spans 11 residues. V was cut by 6 bases and J by 5 bases, with 10 bases left in between.

The genes are TRBV19 and TRBJ2-3; 12 bases fit TRBD2. V gave up 5 bases and J gave up 8 bases; unmatched junction bases: 5. The germline V gene has CDR1 LNHDA and CDR2 SQIVND (reference sequence). The CDR3 covers 14 residues. The CDR3 bases are TGTGCCAGTAGTTTTGGGACTAGCGGGTCTACGCAGTATTTT. It codes for CASSFGTSGSTQYF.

In its sample, this clone was seen many times. The V gene is TRBV5-4, the J gene TRBJ2-3, with D possibly matching TRBD1 (6 bases). Looked up from germline, CDR1 is SGHNT and CDR2 is YYREEE (reference sequence). V lost 0 bases, J lost 3 bases, and 11 bases lay in between. This CDR3 is 15 amino acids long. The CDR3 DNA is TGTGCCAGCAGCTTGGGGCAGGGGATGACAGATACGCAGTATTTT. Protein sequence: CASSLGQGMTDTQYF.

This rearrangement joins TRBV7-2 to TRBJ2-7; TRBD1 agrees at 9 bases. Germline assignment: CDR1 SGHTA and CDR2 FQGNSA. The CDR3 sequence is 12 residues long. V lost 5 bases, J lost 12 bases, and 8 bases stayed unmatched. CDR3 sequence reads: CASSPDRGGWYF. In DNA form, the CDR3 reads TGTGCCAGCAGCCCGGACAGGGGAGGTTGGTACTTC.

The chain is built from TRBV6-6 and TRBJ1-1, with D perhaps TRBD1 (5 bases). V was pared by 0 bases and J by 5 bases, with 10 bases between. CDR1 and CDR2 (germline): MNHNY, SVGAGI (reference sequence). This CDR3 is built from 14 residues. This chain's CDR3 is CASSYSVGVTEAFF. The CDR3, as DNA: TGTGCCAGCAGTTACTCGGTAGGGGTGACTGAAGCTTTCTTT.

This chain uses TRBV15 with TRBJ1-5; 9 bases agree with TRBD1. The V and J ends lost 5 bases and 8 bases, in that order; junction bases with no gene match: 4. Germline V gives CDR1 LNHNV, CDR2 YYDKDF (reference sequence). The CDR3 loop spans 13 amino acids. The DNA of the CDR3 is TGTGCCACCAGCCGGGACAGGGATGAGCCCCAGCATTTT. Translating it yields CATSRDRDEPQHF.

The J gene is TRBJ2-7, the V gene TRBV30, with a weak D call TRBD2 (6 bases). Germline lookup yields CDR1 GTSNPN and CDR2 SVGIG (reference sequence). The CDR3 runs 14 residues. Trimming pared 1 base from V and 1 base from J, leaving 11 bases between. The CDR3 loop is CAWSAGGTSYEQYF. The CDR3 DNA follows: TGTGCCTGGAGTGCCGGGGGAACATCCTACGAGCAGTACTTC.

A few counts support this clone. The chain combines TRBV2 with TRBJ1-5, with D maybe TRBD1 (5 bases). This CDR3 region has 15 residues. Germline V gene lookup returns CDR1 SNHLY and CDR2 FYNNEI. V gave up 3 bases and J gave up 3 bases, with 12 bases separating them. CDR3 nucleotide sequence: TGTGCCAGCAGTGATTCAGGGTCCCCCAATCAGCCCCAGCATTTT. It codes for CASSDSGSPNQPQHF.

The chain employs TRBV10-1 and TRBJ2-1; 8 bases fit TRBD1. The CDR3 has 14 residues. Trimming at V came to 4 bases and at J to 4 bases, leaving 3 bases not matched to a gene. The germline CDR1 and CDR2 sequences are WNHNN and SYGVQD (reference sequence). DNA of the CDR3: TGCGCCAGCAGTGGGCAGGGGGCATACAATGAGCAGTTCTTC. Amino acids: CASSGQGAYNEQFF.